These 21 T cell receptor beta chains were all obtained from the same sample, sequenced in a study of shared clonotypes between healthy human individuals (dated by TCRdb to 2019 to 2021). The library was generated by the immunoSEQ multiplex PCR assay. Sourced from immuneACCESS, this table was stored by TCRdb with only in-frame sequences that have V and J called. A share of the clones is absent; for the studies checked, an unresolved V gene accounts for under half, and the remainder has no known explanation. For this sample the table gives about 1 million clones, of which approximately 72% were detected only once. The ten most abundant clones make up 1.2% to 1.5% of the sample. Sequences were obtained from memory CD4+ T cells sorted from blood. The sample's cell subset or site, from its label and the paper: CD45RA-negative fraction. Receptor source: a man between 18 and 29 years old in good health.

V is TRBV19 and J is TRBJ1-4; 8 bases line up with TRBD1. Germline CDR1 LNHDA, CDR2 SQIVND (reference sequence). J lost 5 bases, V lost 3 bases, and 11 bases had no gene match. The CDR3 has 17 residues. The CDR3 coding sequence is TGTGCCAGTAGTATTCGAACAGGGGGGAGGAAAAATGAAAAACTGTTTTTT. Protein: CASSIRTGGRKNEKLFF.

V usage is TRBV19 and J usage is TRBJ1-2; TRBD1 agrees at 8 bases. The CDR3 totals 13 residues. The V and J ends lost 5 bases and 6 bases, in that order; junction bases with no gene match: 5. The germline V gene has CDR1 LNHDA and CDR2 SQIVND (reference sequence). CDR3 in DNA: TGTGCCAGTAGTGCACAACAGGGGGATGGCTACACCTTC. Translating it yields CASSAQQGDGYTF.

This clone has a handful of counts. V usage is TRBV6-6 and J usage is TRBJ2-2, with unresolved D. The CDR3 runs 14 residues. Between the trimmed V and J ends, which lost 5 bases and 0 bases, there was a span of 7 bases. Per the germline V gene, CDR1 is MNHNY and CDR2 is SVGAGI (reference sequence). Here the CDR3 DNA reads TGTGCCAGCAGTCCCATCCCGAACACCGGGGAGCTGTTTTTT. It specifies CASSPIPNTGELFF.

This clone has a single count. V usage is TRBV5-6 and J usage is TRBJ2-1; TRBD2 might be the D (5 bases). CDR3 length equals 12 residues. The germline CDR1 and CDR2 sequences are SGHDT and YYEEEE. Trimming took off 1 base at V and 16 bases at J, with 15 bases between the two ends. CDR3 DNA: TGTGCCAGCAGCTTGACCGGGGTGGACTTCTTCTTC. It is translated as CASSLTGVDFFF.

The table lists this clone with a count of one. V gene TRBV2 combines with J gene TRBJ1-5; D ambiguous. Germline V gives CDR1 SNHLY, CDR2 FYNNEI. V was trimmed by 3 bases and J by 8 bases, leaving 11 bases between them. The CDR3 is 13 residues long. CDR3 DNA: TGTGCCAGCAGTGATATCCTAATAGAGCCCCAGCATTTT. Its translation is CASSDILIEPQHF.

In DNA, the CDR3 is TGCGCCAGCAGCCCGGGACTTTACTCTGGAAACACCATATATTTT. This codes for CASSPGLYSGNTIYF. V gene TRBV5-1 combines with J gene TRBJ1-3; D might be TRBD1 (5 bases). The CDR3 spans 15 residues. Trimming cost V 4 bases and J 0 bases, with 11 bases left between them. The germline V gene encodes CDR1 SGHRS and CDR2 YFSETQ.

V and J are TRBV6-1 and TRBJ1-6; TRBD1 matches at 8 bases. CDR3 length: 15 residues. The J segment lost 9 bases and the V segment lost 3 bases, leaving 7 bases of the junction unmatched. Looked up from germline, CDR1 is MNHNS and CDR2 is SASEGT. The CDR3 sequence: CASSEGQVKGSPLHF. The CDR3 nucleotides read TGTGCCAGCAGTGAGGGACAGGTAAAGGGTTCACCCCTCCACTTT.

This chain links TRBV10-3 with TRBJ1-3, with D maybe TRBD1 (5 bases). V was cut by 11 bases and J by 4 bases, with 18 bases left in between. CDR1 ENHRY and CDR2 SYGVKD come from the germline V gene. The CDR3 spans 14 residues. The CDR3 protein is CASQADSYGNTIYF. CDR3 sequence (DNA): TGTGCCTCCCAAGCCGACAGCTACGGAAACACCATATATTTT.

This chain joins TRBV12-5 and TRBJ2-7; 9 bases line up with TRBD1. This CDR3 has 13 amino acids. The V gene's germline CDR1 is LGHNT and CDR2 FRNRAP. After removal of 6 bases from V and 6 bases from J, the junction contained 6 bases not matched to a gene. The chain's CDR3 is CASGWGQGAEQYF. DNA of the CDR3: TGTGCTAGTGGCTGGGGACAGGGTGCCGAGCAGTACTTC.

This clone was observed a few times. The chain joins TRBV7-2 to TRBJ2-1, with D perhaps TRBD2 (6 bases). CDR1 SGHTA and CDR2 FQGNSA come from the germline V gene. The CDR3 is made up of 14 amino acids. Trimming took 6 bases from V and 5 from J, leaving 14 bases between them. The CDR3 DNA reads TGTGCCAGCAGAGCCGGGACTCTTAACAATGAGCAGTTCTTC. Its protein is CASRAGTLNNEQFF.

Note on this clone: In the same sample, other DNA sequences code for this CDR3. V and J are TRBV5-4 and TRBJ2-5; D call uncertain. The germline CDR1 and CDR2 sequences are SGHNT and YYREEE (reference sequence). V gave up 0 bases and J gave up 2 bases, with 5 bases separating them. The CDR3 contains 13 residues. The CDR3 loop reads CASSLALQETQYF. CDR3 nucleotide sequence: TGTGCCAGCAGCTTGGCCCTTCAAGAGACCCAGTACTTC.

The chain uses TRBV5-4 and TRBJ1-6, with TRBD1 matching over 9 bases. Per the germline V gene, CDR1 is SGHNT and CDR2 is YYREEE (reference sequence). The CDR3 extends over 14 amino acids. V lost 4 bases, J lost 10 bases, and 6 bases stayed unmatched. The chain's CDR3 is CASSQDRGKSPLHF. DNA for the CDR3: TGTGCCAGCAGCCAGGACAGGGGTAAATCACCCCTCCACTTT.

This sequence joins TRBV5-6 and TRBJ2-1; 9 bases line up with TRBD2. The V segment lost 6 bases and the J segment 4 bases; nucleotides outside the gene matches: 8. Germline values: CDR1 SGHDT, CDR2 YYEEEE. The CDR3 has 15 amino acids. CDR3 nucleotide sequence: TGTGCCAGCACCGTGGGACTAGCTGTTTACAATGAGCAGTTCTTC. This encodes CASTVGLAVYNEQFF.

CDR3 loop: CASSFSLAVSEQYF. The CDR3 bases are TGTGCCAGCAGCTTTAGTCTAGCGGTGTCCGAGCAGTACTTC. The rearrangement links TRBV11-2 to TRBJ2-7, with TRBD2 identical over 7 bases. The CDR3 loop spans 14 amino acids. V lost 3 bases, J lost 6 bases, and 8 bases stayed unmatched. In germline, CDR1 is SGHAT, CDR2 FQNNGV.

This CDR3 is CAISESKTEKAFF. The CDR3 nucleotides read TGTGCCATCAGTGAGTCGAAGACAGAGAAGGCTTTCTTT. The chain has TRBV10-3 and TRBJ1-1, with D possibly matching TRBD1 (5 bases). CDR1 is ENHRY and CDR2 is SYGVKD in the germline V gene. CDR3 size: 13 residues. Trimming took 0 bases from V and 11 from J, leaving 13 bases between them.

The chain employs TRBV5-1 and TRBJ2-2; the match to TRBD1 covers 7 bases. In germline, CDR1 is SGHRS, CDR2 YFSETQ. J lost 0 bases, V lost 2 bases, and 4 bases had no gene match. The length of the CDR3 is 16 residues. CDR3 bases: TGCGCCAGCAGCTTAGAAGGGGGCTCGAACACCGGGGAGCTGTTTTTT. Amino acid sequence: CASSLEGGSNTGELFF.

This clone was detected a few times. The sample contains more than one DNA sequence encoding this CDR3. The V call is TRBV19, the J call TRBJ2-2; no firm D call. The CDR3 extends over 13 amino acids. The V end lost 3 bases, the J end lost 3 bases, and 5 bases lay between the germline ends. Germline V gene lookup returns CDR1 LNHDA and CDR2 SQIVND (reference sequence). CDR3 nucleotides: TGTGCCAGTAGTATTTCGGACACCGGGGAGCTGTTTTTT. It translates to CASSISDTGELFF. Combining the CDR3 with reference TRBV19 and TRBJ2-2 gives the whole variable domain DGGITQSPKYLFRKEGQNVTLSCEQNLNHDAMYWYRQDPGQGLRLIYYSQIVNDFQKGDIAEGYSVSREKKESFPLTVTSAQKNPTAFYLCASSISDTGELFFGEGSRLTVL.

The genes are TRBV6-5 and TRBJ2-4; 11 bases align to TRBD1. CDR1 is MNHEY and CDR2 is SVGAGI in the germline V gene. V was pared by 6 bases and J by 9 bases, with 4 bases of the junction left unmatched. This CDR3 is built from 13 residues. The CDR3 here is CASSPGTGGIQYF. The CDR3 DNA sequence: TGTGCCAGCAGCCCCGGGACAGGGGGCATTCAGTACTTC.

As regards this clone: A much bigger clone sits one base away, suggesting this may be a read error. The chain uses TRBV6-1 and TRBJ2-2; no firm D call. V lost 5 bases, J lost 5 bases, and 3 bases lay in between. In germline, CDR1 is MNHNS, CDR2 SASEGT. The CDR3 runs 11 residues. This CDR3 is CASSNTGELFF. The CDR3 DNA follows: TGTGCCAGCAGTAATACCGGGGAGCTGTTTTTT.

The chain is built from TRBV4-1 and TRBJ1-3; D may be TRBD1 (5 bases). CDR3 length equals 12 residues. Germline V CDR1 and CDR2: MGHRA, YSYEKL. V lost 0 bases to trimming and J lost 12 bases, with 9 bases between them. CDR3 region: CASSQDRGNIYF. CDR3 DNA: TGCGCCAGCAGCCAAGATCGGGGGAACATATATTTT.

Comments on this clone: The missing conserved phenylalanine or tryptophan at the end of this CDR3 makes a read error likely. The chain employs TRBV6-5 and TRBJ1-2, with 10 bases lining up with TRBD1. V lost 6 bases, J lost 6 bases, and 7 bases stayed unmatched. Germline CDR1 and CDR2: MNHEY and SVGAGI. There are 14 residues in the CDR3. The CDR3 coding sequence is TGTGCCAGCAGGGGGACAGGGGATAGCCATGGCTACACCCTC. Translating gives CASRGTGDSHGYTL.